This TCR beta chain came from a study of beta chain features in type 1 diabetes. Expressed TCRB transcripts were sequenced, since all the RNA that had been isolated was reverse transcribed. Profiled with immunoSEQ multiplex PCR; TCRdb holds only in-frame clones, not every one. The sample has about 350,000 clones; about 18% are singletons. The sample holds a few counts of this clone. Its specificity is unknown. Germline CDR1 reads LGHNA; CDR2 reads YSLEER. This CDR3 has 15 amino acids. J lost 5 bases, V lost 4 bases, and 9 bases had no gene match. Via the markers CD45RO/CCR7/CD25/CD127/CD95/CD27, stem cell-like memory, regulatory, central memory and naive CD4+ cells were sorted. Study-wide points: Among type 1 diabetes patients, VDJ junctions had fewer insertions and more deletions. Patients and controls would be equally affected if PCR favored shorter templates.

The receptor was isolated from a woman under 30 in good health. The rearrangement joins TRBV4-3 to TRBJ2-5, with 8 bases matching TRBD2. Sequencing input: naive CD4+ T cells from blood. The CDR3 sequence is CASSPQRGGVETQYF. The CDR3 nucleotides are TGCGCCAGCAGCCCTCAACGGGGGGGGGTCGAGACCCAGTACTTC.